The 23 T cell receptor beta chains in this list originate from one sample, sequenced in a study of cytomegalovirus exposure and HLA in healthy donors. Generated by immunoSEQ multiplex PCR, the TCRdb table keeps only in-frame clones and is missing some. The sample lists about 340,000 clones, 80% to 90% seen once, with 0.65% to 0.85% in the top ten. Specimen: PBMCs. These receptors all come from a woman between 18 and 30 years old in good health and CMV-seronegative.

This chain joins TRBV9 and TRBJ1-2; D gene uncertain. The CDR3 is 12 residues long. Trimming removed 0 bases from V and 7 bases from J, with 7 bases in between. The germline gives CDR1 SGDLS, CDR2 YYNGEE. The CDR3 coding sequence is TGTGCCAGCAGCGTAGCAGGAGGTGGCTACACCTTC. Its translation is CASSVAGGGYTF.

This clone was picked up one time. The chain carries TRBV4-3 and TRBJ2-7; the D is unclear. In germline, CDR1 is LGHNA, CDR2 YSLEER. This CDR3 has 13 amino acids. V was trimmed by 0 bases and J by 9 bases, leaving 12 bases between them. The CDR3 protein is CASSQDLEHPQYF. The CDR3 DNA sequence: TGCGCCAGCAGCCAAGACCTCGAGCATCCGCAGTACTTC.

The chain links TRBV9 to TRBJ2-7, with TRBD1 matching 8 bases. V lost 4 bases and J lost 5; bases outside the gene matches: 17. From germline, CDR1 is SGDLS and CDR2 YYNGEE. The CDR3 has 17 residues. CDR3 bases: TGTGCCAGCAGCCCGGGGGCAGGGGGCCGCCGTTTACACGAGCAGTACTTC. It specifies CASSPGAGGRRLHEQYF.

V gene TRBV4-3 combines with J gene TRBJ2-5, with 8 bases aligning to TRBD2. The CDR3 totals 20 residues. Per the germline V gene, CDR1 is LGHNA and CDR2 is YSLEER. J was trimmed by 3 bases and V by 1 base; bases with no gene match: 19. CDR3 protein: CASSQGWGLGVLVLEETQYF. CDR3 DNA: TGCGCCAGCAGCCAAGGATGGGGACTAGGGGTTTTAGTACTCGAAGAGACCCAGTACTTC.

The chain uses TRBV9 and TRBJ2-5; D gene unclear. V lost 3 bases and J 0 bases, leaving 9 bases between the germline ends. The germline V gene has CDR1 SGDLS and CDR2 YYNGEE. This CDR3 comprises 14 residues. This CDR3 is CASSGGGNQETQYF. The DNA of the CDR3 is TGTGCCAGCAGCGGCGGCGGCAACCAAGAGACCCAGTACTTC.

This rearrangement joins TRBV15 to TRBJ2-5; D is ambiguous. Trimming took 0 bases from V and 3 from J, leaving 8 bases between them. The CDR3 has 14 residues. The germline gives CDR1 LNHNV, CDR2 YYDKDF (reference sequence). The CDR3: CATSRDLTKETQYF. CDR3 nucleotides: TGTGCCACCAGCAGAGATCTCACTAAAGAGACCCAGTACTTC.

The J gene is TRBJ2-1, the V gene TRBV19; 9 nucleotides agree with TRBD2. The CDR3 totals 20 residues. J lost 2 bases, V lost 5 bases, and 19 bases had no gene match. The germline gives CDR1 LNHDA, CDR2 SQIVND (reference sequence). Written as DNA, the CDR3 is TGTGCCAGTAGTCCCTTGTCTGGCGGGAGGGCTATCAGGGCCTACAATGAGCAGTTCTTC. Protein product: CASSPLSGGRAIRAYNEQFF.

The rearrangement uses TRBV6-1 and TRBJ2-4; 10 bases line up with TRBD1. Germline V CDR1 and CDR2: MNHNS, SASEGT. Unmatched junction bases numbered 5, after V lost 3 bases and J lost 0 bases. The CDR3 is 17 residues long. CDR3 sequence reads: CASSDIGQGVAKNIQYF. The DNA of the CDR3 is TGTGCCAGCAGTGACATAGGACAGGGGGTAGCCAAAAACATTCAGTACTTC.

J is TRBJ2-2 and V is TRBV10-3; weak D call: TRBD1 (5 bases). The CDR3 is made up of 14 amino acids. Germline values: CDR1 ENHRY, CDR2 SYGVKD. V was pared by 7 bases and J by 1 base, with 10 bases between. The CDR3 loop is CAIKFQGNTGELFF. The CDR3 bases are TGTGCCATCAAGTTCCAGGGGAACACCGGGGAGCTGTTTTTT.

The J gene is TRBJ2-3, the V gene TRBV2, with 13 bases that match TRBD2. V shed 6 bases, J shed 6 bases, and the junction held 6 bases outside the gene matches. This CDR3 has 15 residues. Germline CDR1 reads SNHLY; CDR2 reads FYNNEI. CDR3 DNA: TGTGCCAGCAGCGCCCGACTAGCGGGAGGTGATACGCAGTATTTT. Its translation is CASSARLAGGDTQYF. Based on the CDR3 plus reference TRBV2 and TRBJ2-3, the full variable domain is EPEVTQTPSHQVTQMGQEVILRCVPISNHLYFYWYRQILGQKVEFLVSFYNNEISEKSEIFDDQFSVERPDGSNFTLKIRSTKLEDSAMYFCASSARLAGGDTQYFGPGTRLTVL.

The J gene is TRBJ2-1, the V gene TRBV11-2; TRBD2 might be the D (7 bases). CDR1 and CDR2 (germline): SGHAT, FQNNGV. V was trimmed by 0 bases and J by 9 bases, leaving 15 bases between them. The CDR3 totals 15 residues. The CDR3 protein is CASSLDGVAGAEQFF. In nucleotides, the CDR3 is TGTGCCAGCAGCTTAGATGGGGTGGCGGGGGCTGAGCAGTTCTTC.

The CDR3 sequence: CASSGGSAEKHF. The DNA for the CDR3 is TGTGCCAGCAGCGGGGGATCGGCAGAGAAGCATTTT. The chain employs TRBV6-4 and TRBJ1-5; possibly TRBD1 for D (5 bases). Trimming removed 6 bases from V and 14 bases from J, with 17 bases in between. The CDR3 runs to 12 residues. CDR1 and CDR2 (germline): MRHNA, SNTAGT.

This chain joins TRBV5-1 and TRBJ2-1, with D possibly being TRBD2 (6 bases). Germline values: CDR1 SGHRS, CDR2 YFSETQ. The CDR3 loop spans 15 amino acids. Trimming took off 1 base at V and 9 bases at J, with 17 bases between the two ends. As DNA, the CDR3 is TGCGCCAGCAGCTTGTCGGGGGAGCTTTTGGGTGAGCAGTTCTTC. This translates into CASSLSGELLGEQFF.

This chain links TRBV29-1 with TRBJ2-7; 7 bases are shared with TRBD2. With 0 bases clipped from V and 4 bases from J, the junction kept 12 bases outside the gene matches. The CDR3 sequence is 16 residues long. Germline loops: CDR1 SQVTM, CDR2 ANQGSEA. Here the CDR3 DNA reads TGCAGCGTTGAAGATGCGGGCAGCGGGAAACTTTACGAGCAGTACTTC. Amino acids: CSVEDAGSGKLYEQYF.

V and J are TRBV2 and TRBJ2-2; possible D gene TRBD2, 5 bases. V dropped 8 bases and J dropped 4 bases, with 11 bases sitting between them. The length of the CDR3 is 13 residues. Germline V gene data show CDR1 as SNHLY and CDR2 as FYNNEI. The CDR3 nucleotides read TGTGCCAGCGAGAGGGAGCTCACCGGGGAGCTGTTTTTT. The encoded protein is CASERELTGELFF. Filled out from reference TRBV2 and TRBJ2-2, the complete variable domain reads EPEVTQTPSHQVTQMGQEVILRCVPISNHLYFYWYRQILGQKVEFLVSFYNNEISEKSEIFDDQFSVERPDGSNFTLKIRSTKLEDSAMYFCASERELTGELFFGEGSRLTVL.

The chain links TRBV5-1 to TRBJ2-2; TRBD1 matches at 12 bases. The CDR3 loop spans 15 amino acids. V trimming: 4 bases; J trimming: 7 bases; junction bases outside the gene matches: 5. Germline V gene sequence: CDR1 SGHRS, CDR2 YFSETQ. The CDR3 bases are TGCGCCAGCAGCGAGGGACAGGGGGCTTTCGGGGAGCTGTTTTTT. Residues: CASSEGQGAFGELFF.

This clone was counted only a few times. The V gene is TRBV27, the J gene TRBJ1-2; D is unclear. This CDR3 has 13 amino acids. Germline CDR1 MNHEY, CDR2 SMNVEV (reference sequence). V gave up 3 bases and J gave up 2 bases, with 7 bases separating them. CDR3 coding DNA: TGTGCCAGCAGTTTGTACGGGAACTATGGCTACACCTTC. This translates into CASSLYGNYGYTF.

The chain uses TRBV5-8 and TRBJ1-3; a possible D gene is TRBD1 (5 bases). With 6 bases removed from V and 4 bases from J, the gap between germline ends came to 11 bases. The CDR3 is made up of 13 amino acids. The germline V gene encodes CDR1 SGHTS and CDR2 YDEGEE. CDR3 residues: CASNPTDGNTIYF. The CDR3 DNA reads TGTGCCAGCAACCCGACAGACGGAAACACCATATATTTT.

This clone was seen more than once but under ten times. J is TRBJ2-5 and V is TRBV6-5, with TRBD2 identical over 7 bases. Trimming cost V 7 bases and J 4 bases; bases outside gene matches: 0. The CDR3 is made up of 11 amino acids. Germline CDR1 and CDR2: MNHEY and SVGAGI. Here the CDR3 DNA reads TGTGCCAGCACGGGGGGAGAGACCCAGTACTTC. Its protein product is CASTGGETQYF.

This sequence joins TRBV6-1 and TRBJ2-1; D perhaps matches TRBD2 (5 bases). Germline V gene sequence: CDR1 MNHNS, CDR2 SASEGT. The V end was cut by 7 bases, the J end by 6 bases, with 16 bases between. The CDR3 is 14 amino acids. CDR3 in amino acids: CASTPGDLRNEQFF. In nucleotides, the CDR3 is TGTGCCAGCACCCCCGGGGATCTACGCAATGAGCAGTTCTTC.

This chain uses TRBV18 with TRBJ2-7, with D perhaps matching TRBD1 (6 bases). Looked up from germline, CDR1 is KGHSH and CDR2 is LQKENI. The CDR3 is 14 residues long. Between the trimmed V and J ends, which lost 0 bases and 1 base, there was a span of 7 bases. CDR3 sequence (DNA): TGTGCCAGCTCACCACCTACAGGGTCCTACGAGCAGTACTTC. This encodes CASSPPTGSYEQYF.

This chain links TRBV4-2 with TRBJ2-3; 12 bases are shared with TRBD2. V was clipped by 5 bases and J by 0 bases; unmatched bases: 15. CDR1 is LGHNA, CDR2 YNFKEQ, per germline. The CDR3 runs 20 residues. The CDR3 sequence: CASSARLAGEPSLSTDTQYF. As DNA, the CDR3 is TGTGCCAGCAGCGCCCGACTAGCGGGAGAGCCCTCACTGAGCACAGATACGCAGTATTTT.

The chain recombines TRBV4-1 with TRBJ1-3; D is unclear. The CDR3 spans 16 residues. Trimming shortened V by 0 bases and J by 8 bases, and 17 bases separated the two germline ends. In germline, CDR1 is MGHRA, CDR2 YSYEKL. This CDR3 is CASSQDLRVQGDTIYF. The CDR3 nucleotides read TGCGCCAGCAGCCAAGACTTGCGGGTCCAAGGAGACACCATATATTTT.